A single sample gave rise to the 12 T cell receptor beta chains below, sequenced in a study of Ad26.COV2.S vaccination and SARS-CoV-2 variants. Method: immunoSEQ multiplex PCR; TCRdb's copy keeps in-frame clones and lacks some. The sample holds about 680,000 clones, more than 80% seen once. The treatment denotes: some 20 received Ad26.COV2.S at low or high dose, single or two shots; several received placebo; per-sample allocation not given. The samples date from day 63 after the first vaccine or placebo injection. The material sequenced was peripheral blood, taken in a trial of Ad26.COV2.S vaccine versus placebo. The source is a person aged 18-60 years who received the Ad26.COV2.S COVID-19 vaccine or a placebo.

The chain joins TRBV5-4 to TRBJ2-7; D call uncertain. The CDR3 has 11 amino acids. With 4 bases removed from V and 7 bases from J, the gap between germline ends came to 9 bases. From germline, CDR1 is SGHNT and CDR2 YYREEE (reference sequence). For the CDR3, the DNA is TGTGCCAGCAGCCGCCAGGAGGAGCAGTACTTC. It translates to CASSRQEEQYF.

The chain joins TRBV5-1 to TRBJ1-3, with TRBD1 matching 7 bases. The germline V gene has CDR1 SGHRS and CDR2 YFSETQ. V shed 2 bases, J shed 0 bases, and the junction held 5 bases outside the gene matches. This CDR3 is built from 16 residues. The CDR3 DNA is TGCGCCAGCAGCTTAGGACAGGAAACCTCTGGAAACACCATATATTTT. Protein product: CASSLGQETSGNTIYF.

CDR3 in DNA: TGCGCCAGCAGCTTGGTGGCGGGACACAATGAGCAGTTCTTC. It is translated as CASSLVAGHNEQFF. The rearrangement uses TRBV5-1 and TRBJ2-1, with D possibly matching TRBD2 (6 bases). CDR3 length: 14 amino acids. The germline CDR1 and CDR2 sequences are SGHRS and YFSETQ. Trimming took off 0 bases at V and 5 bases at J, with 9 bases between the two ends.

The chain recombines TRBV5-1 with TRBJ2-3; D is ambiguous. Looked up from germline, CDR1 is SGHRS and CDR2 is YFSETQ. The V end was cut by 1 base, the J end by 6 bases, with 6 bases between. CDR3 size: 12 residues. The DNA of the CDR3 is TGCGCCAGCAGCTTGCTTCTTGATACGCAGTATTTT. Translated, it gives CASSLLLDTQYF.

This chain uses TRBV6-5 with TRBJ2-1; no definite D call. The germline V and J ends were trimmed by 10 bases and 8 bases, with 15 bases remaining between them. This CDR3 is built from 12 residues. From germline, CDR1 is MNHEY and CDR2 SVGAGI. CDR3 region: CATLRNTDEQFF. CDR3 nucleotides: TGTGCCACCCTCCGAAACACTGATGAGCAGTTCTTC.

As to this clone: Different DNA sequences within this sample yield the same CDR3. The chain joins TRBV5-1 to TRBJ2-3, with a tentative D call TRBD2 (6 bases). From germline, CDR1 is SGHRS and CDR2 YFSETQ. V was cut by 2 bases and J by 4 bases, with 8 bases left in between. CDR3 length: 13 amino acids. CDR3 sequence reads: CASSLGGADTQYF. The CDR3, as DNA: TGCGCCAGCAGCTTAGGAGGGGCAGATACGCAGTATTTT.

The V and J genes are TRBV29-1 and TRBJ1-5; D is perhaps TRBD1 (6 bases). V was shortened by 7 bases and J by 6 bases, with 16 bases between the two germline ends. There are 13 residues in the CDR3. The germline V gene has CDR1 SQVTM and CDR2 ANQGSEA. The DNA of the CDR3 is TGCAGCGCCGCGGAGGGGGTGAGTCAGCCCCAGCATTTT. Translated, it gives CSAAEGVSQPQHF.

This rearrangement joins TRBV5-1 to TRBJ1-2; tentatively, D is TRBD1 (6 bases). CDR3 length: 14 residues. Germline CDR1 and CDR2: SGHRS and YFSETQ. V lost 3 bases and J 0 bases, leaving 9 bases between the germline ends. The CDR3 DNA sequence: TGCGCCAGCAGCTCGGACAGCGCTAACTATGGCTACACCTTC. It is translated as CASSSDSANYGYTF.

The V gene is TRBV6-5, the J gene TRBJ2-7; 7 bases match TRBD1. The CDR3 length is 14 residues. Germline V lookup: CDR1 MNHEY, CDR2 SVGAGI. The V and J ends lost 6 bases and 4 bases, in that order; junction bases with no gene match: 9. In nucleotides, the CDR3 is TGTGCCAGCAGGAAACCGGGACAGTTATACGAGCAGTACTTC. Encoded protein: CASRKPGQLYEQYF.

The chain recombines TRBV19 with TRBJ2-7, with 8 bases fitting TRBD1. The CDR3 sequence is 14 residues long. CDR1 is LNHDA and CDR2 is SQIVND in the germline V gene (reference sequence). J lost 4 bases, V lost 4 bases, and 6 bases had no gene match. Written as DNA, the CDR3 is TGTGCCAGTAGTACCGACAGGGGTAATTACGAGCAGTACTTC. Translating gives CASSTDRGNYEQYF.

This rearrangement joins TRBV2 to TRBJ1-4, with D possibly matching TRBD1 (6 bases). The CDR3 covers 15 residues. V was shortened by 1 base and J by 3 bases, with 9 bases between the two germline ends. Germline V gives CDR1 SNHLY, CDR2 FYNNEI. The CDR3 DNA reads as TGTGCCAGCAGTGAAGTCCGGACAGCTAATGAAAAACTGTTTTTT. Its translation: CASSEVRTANEKLFF.

The J gene is TRBJ2-5, the V gene TRBV11-3, with 12 bases lining up with TRBD2. V lost 0 bases to trimming and J lost 4 bases; unmatched junction nucleotides: 18. CDR1 is SGHNT, CDR2 YENEEA, per germline. This CDR3 region has 21 residues. The CDR3 DNA reads TGTGCCAGCAGCTTAGAGCTCTGGACTACCTCCCGACTAGCGGGAGCAGAGACCCAGTACTTC. Encoded protein: CASSLELWTTSRLAGAETQYF.